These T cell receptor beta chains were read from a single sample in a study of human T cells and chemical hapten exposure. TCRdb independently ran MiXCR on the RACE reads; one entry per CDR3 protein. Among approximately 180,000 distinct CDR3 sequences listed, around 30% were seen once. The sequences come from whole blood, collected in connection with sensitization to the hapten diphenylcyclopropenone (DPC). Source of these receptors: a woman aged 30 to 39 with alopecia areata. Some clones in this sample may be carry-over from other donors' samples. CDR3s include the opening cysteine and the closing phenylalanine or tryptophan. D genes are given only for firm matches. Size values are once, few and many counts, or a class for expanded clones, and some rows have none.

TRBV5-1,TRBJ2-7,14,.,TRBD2,CASSRGTSFDEQYF,TGCGCCAGCAGCAGAGGGACTAGCTTCGACGAGCAGTACTTC
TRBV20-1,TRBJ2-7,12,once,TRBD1,CSAPTGVNEQYF,TGCAGTGCTCCCACAGGGGTTAACGAGCAGTACTTC
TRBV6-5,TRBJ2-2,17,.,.,CASSYSISSPITGELFF,TGTGCCAGCAGTTACTCGATATCTAGCCCGATTACCGGGGAGCTGTTTTTT
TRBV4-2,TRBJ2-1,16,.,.,CASSQELLGSLNEQFF,TGTGCCAGCAGCCAAGAACTCCTCGGGAGTTTGAATGAGCAGTTCTTC
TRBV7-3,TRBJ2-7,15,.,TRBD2,CASSYLAGSSYEQYF,TGTGCCAGCAGCTACCTAGCGGGTAGCTCCTACGAGCAGTACTTC
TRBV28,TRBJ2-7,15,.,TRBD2,CASSPGTSGFNEQYF,TGTGCCAGCAGCCCCGGGACTAGCGGGTTTAACGAGCAGTACTTC
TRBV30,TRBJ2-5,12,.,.,CAWSGTVPLAFF,TGTGCCTGGAGTGGAACAGTCCCGTTGGCCTTCTTC
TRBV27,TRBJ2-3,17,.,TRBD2,CASSLWGTSGRSDTQYF,TGTGCCAGCAGTTTATGGGGGACTAGCGGGAGGTCAGATACGCAGTATTTT
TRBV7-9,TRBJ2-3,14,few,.,CASSLGQATDTQYF,TGTGCCAGCAGCTTGGGGCAGGCCACAGATACGCAGTATTTT
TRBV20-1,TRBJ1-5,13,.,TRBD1,CSAPDRGLEPQHF,TGCAGTGCCCCCGACAGGGGTTTGGAGCCCCAGCATTTT
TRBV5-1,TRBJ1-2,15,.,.,CASSFQGGGIYGYTF,TGCGCCAGCAGCTTTCAGGGCGGCGGGATCTATGGCTACACCTTC
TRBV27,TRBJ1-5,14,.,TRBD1,CASSPSTGYQPQHF,TGTGCCAGCAGTCCCTCGACAGGGTACCAGCCCCAGCATTTT
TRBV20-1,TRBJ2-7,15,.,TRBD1,CSAEKDRMGSYEQYF,TGCAGTGCTGAAAAGGACAGGATGGGTTCCTACGAGCAGTACTTC
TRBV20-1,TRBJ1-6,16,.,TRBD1,CSARDPVGQGDSPLHF,TGCAGTGCTAGAGATCCAGTAGGACAGGGTGATTCACCCCTCCACTTT
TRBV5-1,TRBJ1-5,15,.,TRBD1,CASSLDGTDLQPQHF,TGCGCCAGCAGCCTGGACGGGACAGACCTTCAGCCCCAGCATTTT
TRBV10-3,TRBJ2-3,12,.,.,CATAPVGDTQYF,TGTGCCACCGCCCCCGTGGGGGATACGCAGTATTTT
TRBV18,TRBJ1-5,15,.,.,CASSPGTDSNQPQHF,TGTGCCAGCTCACCGGGTACTGATAGCAATCAGCCCCAGCATTTT
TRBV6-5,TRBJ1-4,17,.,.,CASSYGLGGAAGEKLFF,TGTGCCAGCAGTTACGGTCTGGGAGGGGCGGCCGGTGAAAAACTGTTTTTT
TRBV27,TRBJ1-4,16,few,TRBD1,CASSLYRGITNEKLFF,TGTGCCAGCAGTTTATACAGGGGAATAACTAATGAAAAACTGTTTTTT
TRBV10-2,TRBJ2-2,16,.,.,CASSGPGTSGTGELFF,TGCGCCAGCAGTGGGCCTGGGACTTCGGGCACCGGGGAGCTGTTTTTT
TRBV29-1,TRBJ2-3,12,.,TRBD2,CSVDGGGDTQYF,TGCAGCGTTGATGGGGGGGGAGATACGCAGTATTTT
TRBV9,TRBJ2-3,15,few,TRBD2,CASSALAHSTDTQYF,TGTGCCAGCAGCGCACTAGCGCACAGCACAGATACGCAGTATTTT
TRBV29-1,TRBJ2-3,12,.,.,CSAHRVVDTQYF,TGCAGCGCCCACAGGGTTGTAGATACGCAGTATTTT
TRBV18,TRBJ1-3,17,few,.,CASSPVAPASSGNTIYF,TGTGCCAGCTCACCAGTCGCGCCGGCCAGCTCTGGAAACACCATATATTTT
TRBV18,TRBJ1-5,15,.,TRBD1,CASSPDGQANQPQHF,TGTGCCAGCTCACCGGACGGACAGGCCAATCAGCCCCAGCATTTT
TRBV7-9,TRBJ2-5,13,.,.,CASSRPPEETQYF,TGTGCCAGCAGCCGTCCCCCAGAAGAGACCCAGTACTTC
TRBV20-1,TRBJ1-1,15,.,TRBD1,CSADPPGQGRTEAFF,TGCAGTGCCGACCCCCCTGGACAGGGGAGGACTGAAGCTTTCTTT
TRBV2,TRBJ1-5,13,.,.,CASSWKGLQPQHF,TGTGCCAGCAGCTGGAAAGGGCTTCAGCCCCAGCATTTT
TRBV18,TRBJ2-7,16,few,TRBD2,CASSPRSGGNRYEQYF,TGTGCCAGCTCACCACGGTCGGGAGGGAATCGGTACGAGCAGTACTTC
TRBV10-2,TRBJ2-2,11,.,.,CASSVAGELFF,TGCGCCAGCAGTGTAGCCGGGGAGCTGTTTTTT
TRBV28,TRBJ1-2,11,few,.,CASLDHNGYTF,TGTGCCAGCTTGGATCATAATGGCTACACCTTC
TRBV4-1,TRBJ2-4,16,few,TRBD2,CASSQVLAGFKNIQYF,TGCGCCAGCAGCCAAGTCCTAGCGGGGTTCAAAAACATTCAGTACTTC
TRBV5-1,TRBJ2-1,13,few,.,CASSGKGFDEQFF,TGCGCCAGCAGCGGGAAGGGCTTCGATGAGCAGTTCTTC
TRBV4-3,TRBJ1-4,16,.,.,CASSQVLRGSDEKLFF,TGCGCCAGCAGCCAAGTTCTGAGAGGGTCTGATGAAAAACTGTTTTTT
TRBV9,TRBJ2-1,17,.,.,CASSVAPGAYTYNEQFF,TGTGCCAGCAGCGTAGCTCCGGGGGCCTATACCTACAATGAGCAGTTCTTC
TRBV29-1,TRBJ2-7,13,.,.,CSVASGAPGEQYF,TGCAGCGTTGCCTCTGGCGCGCCTGGCGAGCAGTACTTC
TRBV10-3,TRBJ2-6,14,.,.,CAIGTGSGANVLTF,TGTGCCATCGGTACAGGGTCTGGGGCCAACGTCCTGACTTTC
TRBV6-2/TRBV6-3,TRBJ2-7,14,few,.,CASSRRDPSYEQYF,TGTGCCAGCAGCCGCCGGGACCCGTCCTACGAGCAGTACTTC
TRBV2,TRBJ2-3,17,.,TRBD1,CASSETRTGDGTDTQYF,TGTGCCAGCAGTGAAACAAGGACAGGGGATGGTACAGATACGCAGTATTTT
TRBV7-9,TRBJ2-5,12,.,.,CASSLPGRTQYF,TGTGCCAGCAGCTTACCGGGGCGGACCCAGTACTTC
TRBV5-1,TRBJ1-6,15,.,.,CASSSGQGGDSPLHF,TGCGCCAGCAGCTCGGGCCAGGGAGGGGATTCACCCCTCCACTTT
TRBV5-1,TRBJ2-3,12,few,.,CASSQNMNTQYF,TGCGCCAGCAGCCAAAATATGAATACGCAGTATTTT
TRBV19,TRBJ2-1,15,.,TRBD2,CASSIPGGLNNEQFF,TGTGCCAGTAGTATTCCGGGGGGGCTTAACAATGAGCAGTTCTTC
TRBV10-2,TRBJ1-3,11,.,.,CASSEADTIYF,TGCGCCAGCAGTGAAGCGGACACCATATATTTT
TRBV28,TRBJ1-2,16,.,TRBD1,CASSSPGTGGGYGYTF,TGTGCCAGCAGTTCCCCAGGGACAGGGGGCGGCTATGGCTACACCTTC
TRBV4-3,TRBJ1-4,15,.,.,CASSQDGHGNEKLFF,TGCGCCAGCAGCCAAGATGGACACGGTAATGAAAAACTGTTTTTT
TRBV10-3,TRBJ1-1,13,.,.,CAITGEANTEAFF,TGTGCCATCACAGGAGAGGCGAACACTGAAGCTTTCTTT
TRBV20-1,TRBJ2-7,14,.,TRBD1,CSAPDRDGTYEQYF,TGCAGTGCCCCGGACAGGGACGGCACCTACGAGCAGTACTTC
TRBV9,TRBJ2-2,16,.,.,CASSVATGTGVGELFF,TGTGCCAGCAGCGTAGCTACCGGGACGGGGGTCGGGGAGCTGTTTTTT
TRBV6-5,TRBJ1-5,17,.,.,CASSTGAAGWGNQPQHF,TGTGCCAGCAGTACGGGGGCGGCGGGGTGGGGAAATCAGCCCCAGCATTTT
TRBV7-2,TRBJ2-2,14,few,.,CASSFLSNTGELFF,TGTGCCAGCAGCTTTCTATCGAACACCGGGGAGCTGTTTTTT